Listed here are 9 T cell receptor beta chains from one sample, sequenced in a study of regulatory T cells in long-lasting Graves disease. The time point here: newly diagnosed GD, antithyroid drugs for less than 3 months. PBMC-derived RNA was used for the TCR library. Building the TCR beta libraries relied on iRepertoire HTBI primers, and CDR3 regions underwent Arm-PCR. A single record per CDR3 protein comes from TCRdb applying MiXCR to the multiplex PCR reads. The top ten clones hold 23% of a sample with 400,000 to 500,000 distinct CDR3 sequences, 16% of them seen once. These same records also appear under a second study, on T cells in Graves' hyperthyroidism and ophthalmopathy.

The material was peripheral blood mononuclear cells (PBMCs), obtained at new diagnosis, from a patient treated with antithyroid drugs. These receptors were obtained from a woman between 18 and 29 years old with Graves disease.

This clonotype was observed many times. CDR3 bases: TGCAGTGCTAGTAAACTAGCGTCGGTGGGCTCCTACGAGCAGTACTTC. Its translation: CSASKLASVGSYEQYF. The chain carries TRBV20-1 and TRBJ2-7; the match to TRBD2 covers 7 bases. There are 16 residues in the CDR3. J gave up 0 bases and V 3 bases, and 11 bases lay outside the gene matches. CDR1 and CDR2 from the germline V gene are DFQATT and SNEGSKA (reference sequence).

This clonotype was recorded at least ten times. The chain is built from TRBV27 and TRBJ2-2; D ambiguous. The germline V gene encodes CDR1 MNHEY and CDR2 SMNVEV (reference sequence). The CDR3 consists of 14 residues. V was shortened by 6 bases and J by 5 bases, with 13 bases between the two germline ends. As DNA, the CDR3 is TGTGCCAGCAGCTTTGGCGTCGGGACCGGGGAGCTGTTTTTT. Residues: CASSFGVGTGELFF.

V and J are TRBV28 and TRBJ1-1; D is undetermined. Trimming left V 4 bases short and J 11 bases short, with 11 bases between. The CDR3 runs 11 residues. Per the germline V gene, CDR1 is MDHEN and CDR2 is SYDVKM. CDR3 nucleotides: TGTGCCAGCAGTTCCCGTTATGGGGCTTTCTTT. Its protein is CASSSRYGAFF.

The genes are TRBV27 and TRBJ1-1; 7 bases are a match to TRBD1. In germline, CDR1 is MNHEY, CDR2 SMNVEV (reference sequence). Germline trimming cut 6 bases from V and 0 bases from J; bases unmatched to any gene: 7. The CDR3 runs to 15 residues. The chain's CDR3 is CASRVDRAMNTEAFF. CDR3 in DNA: TGTGCCAGCAGGGTTGACAGGGCCATGAACACTGAAGCTTTCTTT.

This clonotype was counted ten times or more. The chain carries TRBV2 and TRBJ2-1, with TRBD2 as a possible D gene (5 bases). Trimming removed 7 bases from V and 6 bases from J, with 13 bases in between. Germline lookup yields CDR1 SNHLY and CDR2 FYNNEI. CDR3 length: 13 amino acids. CDR3 amino acids: CASMRTSTNEQFF. The CDR3 DNA reads as TGTGCCAGCATGAGAACTAGTACCAATGAGCAGTTCTTC.

This clonotype was found many times. The rearrangement links TRBV3-1 to TRBJ1-4, with a tentative D call TRBD1 (5 bases). With 5 bases removed from V and 7 bases from J, the gap between germline ends came to 17 bases. Germline V lookup: CDR1 LGHDT, CDR2 YNNKEL (reference sequence). The CDR3 spans 15 residues. CDR3 sequence: CASSLRSGRSEKLFF. The CDR3 DNA is TGTGCCAGCAGCTTAAGGTCAGGGCGGAGTGAAAAACTGTTTTTT.

The chain is built from TRBV7-6 and TRBJ2-1; D ambiguous. V lost 1 base and J lost 0, with 10 bases in between. This CDR3 contains 16 residues. CDR1 is SGHVS and CDR2 is FNYEAQ in the germline V gene. The CDR3 sequence is CASSLEQSYSYNEQFF. DNA for the CDR3: TGTGCCAGCAGCTTAGAACAGTCCTACTCCTACAATGAGCAGTTCTTC.

This clonotype was seen repeatedly, ten times or more. J is TRBJ2-5 and V is TRBV7-9; D perhaps matches TRBD1 (5 bases). The germline V and J ends were trimmed by 3 bases and 0 bases, with 8 bases remaining between them. The CDR3 consists of 14 residues. The germline V gene has CDR1 SEHNR and CDR2 FQNEAQ (reference sequence). CDR3 sequence reads: CASSFRDNQETQYF. CDR3 sequence (DNA): TGTGCCAGCAGCTTCAGGGATAACCAAGAGACCCAGTACTTC.

This clonotype was counted only a few times. At one of its ends the junction is not consistent with the germline gene, which may arise from a read error. The chain joins TRBV7-2 to TRBJ1-1, with 8 positions matching TRBD1. The CDR3 sequence is 15 residues long. Germline CDR1 SGHTA, CDR2 FQGNSA. CDR3 in DNA: TGCGCCAGCAGCCTAGACAGGGGCAGGAACACTGAAGCTTTCTTT. It translates to CASSLDRGRNTEAFF. The complete variable domain, with remaining parts taken from reference TRBV7-2 and TRBJ1-1, reads GAGVSQSPSNKVTEKGKDVELRCDPISGHTALYWYRQSLGQGLEFLIYFQGNSAPDKSGLPSDRFSAERTGGSVSTLTIQRTQQEDSAVYLCASSLDRGRNTEAFFGQGTRLTVV.